Listed below are T cell receptor beta chains from one sample, sequenced in a study of blood T cell repertoires in COVID-19. Repertoires were generated with immunoSEQ multiplex PCR, while TCRdb's copy carries only in-frame clones and drops some. This sample has about 180,000 clones, with 86% found just once. Input material: PBMCs or T cells enriched from blood (not recorded which). The receptors here all came from a woman aged 30 to 39 who had recovered from COVID-19. Both conserved end residues are part of each CDR3. The D gene is left open where the match is weak. The size of a clone is reported for some rows only, either as once, few or many, or as a class for expanded clones.

clone_size: .; v_call: TRBV18; j_call: TRBJ1-1; d_call: .; cdr3_aa: CASSPPSGQTEAFF; cdr3_nt: TGTGCCAGCTCACCACCATCAGGGCAAACTGAAGCTTTCTTT
clone_size: .; v_call: TRBV18; j_call: TRBJ1-1; d_call: .; cdr3_aa: CASSPRDTEAFF; cdr3_nt: TGTGCCAGCTCACCACGAGACACTGAAGCTTTCTTT
clone_size: .; v_call: TRBV7-2; j_call: TRBJ1-3; d_call: .; cdr3_aa: CASSSYRVLSGNTIYF; cdr3_nt: TGTGCCAGCAGCTCATACAGGGTCCTCTCTGGAAACACCATATATTTT
clone_size: once; v_call: TRBV7-9; j_call: TRBJ1-4; d_call: .; cdr3_aa: CASSLTTGIREKLFF; cdr3_nt: TGTGCCAGCAGCTTAACAACAGGGATTCGTGAAAAACTGTTTTTT
clone_size: .; v_call: TRBV30; j_call: TRBJ1-1; d_call: .; cdr3_aa: CAWIHPGFNTEAFF; cdr3_nt: TGTGCCTGGATACATCCGGGTTTTAACACTGAAGCTTTCTTT
clone_size: .; v_call: TRBV28; j_call: TRBJ2-1; d_call: TRBD1; cdr3_aa: CASSSSTGNNTSYNEQFF; cdr3_nt: TGTGCCAGCAGTTCCTCGACAGGGAATAACACCTCCTACAATGAGCAGTTCTTC
clone_size: once; v_call: TRBV5-1; j_call: TRBJ2-1; d_call: TRBD2; cdr3_aa: CASSPPGVAGVAEQFF; cdr3_nt: TGCGCCAGCAGCCCGCCCGGGGTAGCGGGAGTTGCTGAGCAGTTCTTC
clone_size: .; v_call: TRBV28; j_call: TRBJ1-1; d_call: .; cdr3_aa: CASSLEGVPEAFF; cdr3_nt: TGTGCCAGCAGTTTAGAAGGGGTCCCTGAAGCTTTCTTT
clone_size: .; v_call: TRBV30; j_call: TRBJ1-2; d_call: .; cdr3_aa: CAWQQLDGYTF; cdr3_nt: TGTGCCTGGCAACAGTTGGATGGCTACACCTTC
clone_size: .; v_call: TRBV12-2; j_call: TRBJ2-7; d_call: .; cdr3_aa: CASRSGPGTRGSYEQYF; cdr3_nt: TGTGCAAGTCGCTCCGGTCCGGGGACTCGAGGCTCCTACGAGCAGTACTTC
clone_size: .; v_call: TRBV2; j_call: TRBJ2-7; d_call: .; cdr3_aa: CASRGTGTRAYEQYF; cdr3_nt: TGTGCCAGCAGGGGTACCGGGACACGGGCCTACGAGCAGTACTTC
clone_size: once; v_call: TRBV10-1; j_call: TRBJ2-3; d_call: TRBD2; cdr3_aa: CASSEGLAYDTQYF; cdr3_nt: TGCGCCAGCAGCGAGGGACTAGCGTATGATACGCAGTATTTT
clone_size: .; v_call: TRBV28; j_call: TRBJ2-7; d_call: .; cdr3_aa: CASRPTGITREQYF; cdr3_nt: TGTGCCAGCAGGCCGACAGGAATAACAAGGGAGCAGTACTTC
clone_size: .; v_call: TRBV19; j_call: TRBJ2-6; d_call: .; cdr3_aa: CASSAQGLPGANVLTF; cdr3_nt: TGTGCCAGTAGTGCACAGGGTCTCCCTGGGGCCAACGTCCTGACTTTC
clone_size: .; v_call: TRBV6-5; j_call: TRBJ1-4; d_call: .; cdr3_aa: CASTPGGSNEKLFF; cdr3_nt: TGTGCCAGCACACCCGGGGGATCTAATGAAAAACTGTTTTTT
clone_size: .; v_call: TRBV29-1; j_call: TRBJ2-1; d_call: .; cdr3_aa: CSVDSGPYNEQFF; cdr3_nt: TGCAGCGTTGACAGCGGCCCCTACAATGAGCAGTTCTTC
clone_size: .; v_call: TRBV30; j_call: TRBJ1-1; d_call: .; cdr3_aa: CAWTLGQKNTEAFF; cdr3_nt: TGTGCCTGGACCTTAGGACAGAAGAACACTGAAGCTTTCTTT
clone_size: .; v_call: TRBV5-1; j_call: TRBJ2-7; d_call: TRBD1; cdr3_aa: CASSPGQLYEQYF; cdr3_nt: TGCGCCAGCAGCCCGGGACAGCTCTACGAGCAGTACTTC
clone_size: .; v_call: TRBV20-1; j_call: TRBJ1-5; d_call: .; cdr3_aa: CSASDGGGFSNQPQHF; cdr3_nt: TGCAGTGCTAGTGATGGGGGGGGCTTCAGCAATCAGCCCCAGCATTTT
clone_size: .; v_call: TRBV7-2; j_call: TRBJ2-1; d_call: .; cdr3_aa: CASSLTAAFSYNEQFF; cdr3_nt: TGTGCCAGCAGCTTAACAGCGGCCTTCTCCTACAATGAGCAGTTCTTC
clone_size: .; v_call: TRBV7-9; j_call: TRBJ2-2; d_call: TRBD2; cdr3_aa: CASSETSGSGSTGELFF; cdr3_nt: TGTGCCAGCAGCGAGACTAGCGGGAGTGGTAGCACCGGGGAGCTGTTTTTT
clone_size: few; v_call: TRBV27; j_call: TRBJ2-7; d_call: .; cdr3_aa: CASSITGHEQYF; cdr3_nt: TGTGCCAGCTCCATTACAGGCCACGAGCAGTACTTC
clone_size: .; v_call: TRBV2; j_call: TRBJ1-4; d_call: .; cdr3_aa: CASSDRELNEKLFF; cdr3_nt: TGTGCCAGCAGTGACAGGGAATTAAATGAAAAACTGTTTTTT
clone_size: .; v_call: TRBV29-1; j_call: TRBJ2-1; d_call: TRBD1; cdr3_aa: CSVIQGYNEQFF; cdr3_nt: TGCAGCGTTATACAGGGGTACAATGAGCAGTTCTTC
clone_size: .; v_call: TRBV28; j_call: TRBJ1-1; d_call: TRBD1; cdr3_aa: CASSLPTGGIEAFF; cdr3_nt: TGTGCCAGCAGTTTACCGACAGGGGGCATTGAAGCTTTCTTT
clone_size: .; v_call: TRBV5-1; j_call: TRBJ2-1; d_call: .; cdr3_aa: CASSLTVTYNEQFF; cdr3_nt: TGCGCCAGCAGCTTGACAGTCACTTACAATGAGCAGTTCTTC
clone_size: .; v_call: TRBV6-1; j_call: TRBJ2-7; d_call: TRBD2; cdr3_aa: CASSDAWDSRNSGRIYEQYF; cdr3_nt: TGTGCCAGCAGTGACGCTTGGGACAGCCGGAATAGCGGGAGAATCTACGAGCAGTACTTC
clone_size: .; v_call: TRBV5-8; j_call: TRBJ2-3; d_call: .; cdr3_aa: CASSRVAGTDTQYF; cdr3_nt: TGTGCCAGCAGCAGGGTAGCGGGCACAGATACGCAGTATTTT
clone_size: .; v_call: TRBV3-1/TRBV3-2; j_call: TRBJ2-7; d_call: TRBD2; cdr3_aa: CASSRGLAGEQYF; cdr3_nt: TGTGCCAGCAGCCGTGGACTAGCGGGAGAGCAGTACTTC
clone_size: .; v_call: TRBV6-1; j_call: TRBJ1-5; d_call: .; cdr3_aa: CASSEAFSGQPQHF; cdr3_nt: TGTGCCAGCAGTGAAGCCTTCTCCGGTCAGCCCCAGCATTTT
clone_size: .; v_call: TRBV10-1; j_call: TRBJ2-1; d_call: TRBD1; cdr3_aa: CASSDEGQGYNEQFF; cdr3_nt: TGCGCCAGCAGTGACGAAGGACAGGGGTACAATGAGCAGTTCTTC
clone_size: once; v_call: TRBV5-6; j_call: TRBJ1-1; d_call: .; cdr3_aa: CASSRRGRNTEAFF; cdr3_nt: TGTGCCAGCAGCCGACGGGGGAGGAACACTGAAGCTTTCTTT
clone_size: .; v_call: TRBV20-1; j_call: TRBJ2-7; d_call: TRBD2; cdr3_aa: CSASPPLAGSYEQYF; cdr3_nt: TGCAGTGCTAGTCCGCCTCTAGCGGGGAGCTACGAGCAGTACTTC
clone_size: .; v_call: TRBV19; j_call: TRBJ1-5; d_call: .; cdr3_aa: CASSIWRAINSNQPQHF; cdr3_nt: TGTGCCAGTAGTATTTGGAGGGCAATCAATAGCAATCAGCCCCAGCATTTT
clone_size: .; v_call: TRBV28; j_call: TRBJ2-7; d_call: .; cdr3_aa: CASSLGSTLYEQYF; cdr3_nt: TGTGCCAGCAGTTTAGGGAGTACCCTTTACGAGCAGTACTTC
clone_size: .; v_call: TRBV10-1; j_call: TRBJ2-5; d_call: .; cdr3_aa: CARRDRHWRKETQYF; cdr3_nt: TGCGCCCGACGAGACAGGCATTGGAGAAAAGAGACCCAGTACTTC
clone_size: .; v_call: TRBV3-1/TRBV3-2; j_call: TRBJ2-1; d_call: TRBD2; cdr3_aa: CASSQAGTRHEQFF; cdr3_nt: TGTGCCAGCAGCCAAGCCGGGACTAGACATGAGCAGTTCTTC
clone_size: .; v_call: TRBV27; j_call: TRBJ2-2; d_call: TRBD2; cdr3_aa: CASKDLAGVGELFF; cdr3_nt: TGTGCCAGCAAGGATTTAGCGGGAGTCGGGGAGCTGTTTTTT
clone_size: once; v_call: TRBV28; j_call: TRBJ1-1; d_call: .; cdr3_aa: CAGARGGAAEAFF; cdr3_nt: TGTGCCGGCGCGCGGGGAGGGGCGGCTGAAGCTTTCTTT